A selection of T cell receptor beta chains follows, all from one sample in a study of vaccination and CD4 T cells after COVID-19. MiXCR, run by TCRdb on the PCR reads, gives a single entry per CDR3 protein. The sample has about 26,000 distinct CDR3 sequences, 35% to 50% seen once; the top ten hold roughly 5%. The antigens for these receptors are not known. Sequencing was performed on CD4+ T cells from blood, cultured in vitro, taken about 7 months after SARS-CoV-2 vaccination. These receptors were collected from a human donor who had recovered from COVID-19. CDR3s include the opening cysteine and the closing phenylalanine or tryptophan.

J gene	V gene	CDR3 protein
TRBJ2-3	TRBV25-1	CASSVGTRGTDTQYF
TRBJ2-7	TRBV6-1	CASSRNQYEQYF
TRBJ2-5	TRBV28	CASSFGDGSRETQYF
TRBJ1-1	TRBV12-3/TRBV12-4	CASRRDSLAKAFF
TRBJ1-2	TRBV2	CASSEARRTNYGYTF
TRBJ2-1	TRBV7-3	CASSPGGTNNEQFF
TRBJ2-5	TRBV19	CASSGTGQGRETQYF
TRBJ2-1	TRBV15	CATSVDGGGRSYNEQFF
TRBJ2-7	TRBV7-9	CASRPGQGVDEWNF
TRBJ2-2	TRBV7-9	CASSLLSSNTGELFF
TRBJ1-1	TRBV7-9	CASSLGGLGTEAFF
TRBJ1-2	TRBV6-1	CASRRGTSAYENTF
TRBJ2-5	TRBV2	CASSERETQYF
TRBJ2-3	TRBV27	CASSLFSAGGRTDTQYF
TRBJ2-5	TRBV24-1	CATSDPGTSGFGTQYF
TRBJ2-3	TRBV28	CASRLTGGTDTQYF
TRBJ1-5	TRBV28	CASSRTGIGQPQHF
TRBJ2-7	TRBV6-1	CASSQGLYEQYF
TRBJ2-5	TRBV18	CASSPPRLANQETQYF
TRBJ2-1	TRBV20-1	CSARGQSYNEQFF
TRBJ2-7	TRBV11-2	CASSPGTANSYEQYF
TRBJ2-3	TRBV6-1	CASYRGAGDTQYF
TRBJ2-7	TRBV19	CATQDYYEQYF
TRBJ1-5	TRBV12-3/TRBV12-4	CASRLGPYSNQPQHF
TRBJ1-2	TRBV30	CAGSGTGVYGYTF
TRBJ2-7	TRBV20-1	CKVGGTGTYEQYF
TRBJ1-2	TRBV7-9	CASSLGQSPNYGYTF
TRBJ2-3	TRBV7-3	CASSSTGSLDTQYF
TRBJ2-7	TRBV7-9	CASSLMTGGYEQYF
TRBJ2-3	TRBV6-1	CASTLATSGRSDTQYF
TRBJ2-7	TRBV27	CASSWGLAGGGYEQYF